Listed below are T cell receptor beta chains from one sample, sequenced in a study of cytomegalovirus exposure and HLA in healthy donors. TCRdb's table, derived via immunoSEQ multiplex PCR, lists solely in-frame clones and lacks some. The data show approximately 230,000 clones, roughly 90% seen once. Sequenced input: PBMCs. These receptors came from a man aged 18 to 30 in good health and CMV-seropositive. Both conserved end residues are part of each CDR3. Fields, in order: V gene, CDR3 protein.

v_call: TRBV7-2; cdr3_aa: CASNSGGGRRLKEQYF
v_call: TRBV28; cdr3_aa: CASSWQEVGELFF
v_call: TRBV18; cdr3_aa: CASSRTGVTEKLFF
v_call: TRBV7-9; cdr3_aa: CASSVRQGFTEAFF
v_call: TRBV19; cdr3_aa: CASSIDWAQPQHF
v_call: TRBV7-2; cdr3_aa: CASSLGASGQFYGYTF
v_call: TRBV4-2; cdr3_aa: CASSPGSDIYEQYF
v_call: TRBV29-1; cdr3_aa: CSVEDRVDEKLFF
v_call: TRBV27; cdr3_aa: CASSLAGANGYTF
v_call: TRBV2; cdr3_aa: CASSVSGGSGYTF
v_call: TRBV15; cdr3_aa: CATSRDLGVHEQFF
v_call: TRBV4-1; cdr3_aa: CASSPPRTGSTDTQYF
v_call: TRBV19; cdr3_aa: CASSIGDRDQAFF
v_call: TRBV27; cdr3_aa: CASSPTAYNVQFF
v_call: TRBV4-1; cdr3_aa: CANSQIYPGIYEQYF
v_call: TRBV27; cdr3_aa: CASSLRAGGRTGELFF
v_call: TRBV21-1; cdr3_aa: CASSKVRLSWLGYTF
v_call: TRBV5-1; cdr3_aa: CASSLGTGQGVGYGYTF
v_call: TRBV7-7; cdr3_aa: CASSFGVSETQYF
v_call: TRBV5-1; cdr3_aa: CASSLAGSTYEQYF
v_call: TRBV7-6; cdr3_aa: CASSRARVESYNEQFF
v_call: TRBV4-2; cdr3_aa: CASSHMGRQKGTQYF
v_call: TRBV6-5; cdr3_aa: CASSYLGSREGEKLFF
v_call: TRBV9; cdr3_aa: CASSVGLEYQETQYF
v_call: TRBV18; cdr3_aa: CASSPSTGGGEKLFF
v_call: TRBV5-1; cdr3_aa: CASSLTGSPMDTEAFF
v_call: TRBV2; cdr3_aa: CASSEAQKGRWNTEAFF
v_call: TRBV7-9; cdr3_aa: CASSSATGTHHEQYF
v_call: TRBV6-1; cdr3_aa: CASSERGRRNEKLFF
v_call: TRBV6-4; cdr3_aa: CASSDSFEGALRGYTF
v_call: TRBV10-3; cdr3_aa: CAISGRSRGYTF
v_call: TRBV2; cdr3_aa: CASSEGGGYGYTF
v_call: TRBV4-2; cdr3_aa: CASSQDRDKDNEQFF